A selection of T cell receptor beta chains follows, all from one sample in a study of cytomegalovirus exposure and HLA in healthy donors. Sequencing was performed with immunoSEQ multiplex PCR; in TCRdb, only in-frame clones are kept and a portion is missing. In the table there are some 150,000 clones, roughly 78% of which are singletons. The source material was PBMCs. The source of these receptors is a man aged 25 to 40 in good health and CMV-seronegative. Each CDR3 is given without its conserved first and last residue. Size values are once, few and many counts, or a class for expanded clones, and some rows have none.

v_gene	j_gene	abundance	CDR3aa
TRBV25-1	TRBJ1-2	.	ASSDRQGIHYGYT
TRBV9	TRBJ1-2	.	ASSVGKTTFSGYP
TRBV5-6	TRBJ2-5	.	ASSLNGVETQY
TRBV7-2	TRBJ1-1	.	ASRGTGLRPEAF
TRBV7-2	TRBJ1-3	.	ASSLLQGGNTIY
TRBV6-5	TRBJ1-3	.	ASSYTTSGNTIY
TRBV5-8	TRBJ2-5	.	ASLGLTETQY
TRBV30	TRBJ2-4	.	AWSGSGQGDKNIQY
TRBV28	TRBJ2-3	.	ASSLAGGTDTQY
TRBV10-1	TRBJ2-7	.	ASSSRDRDEQY
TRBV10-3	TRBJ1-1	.	ATSYADRGVLAF
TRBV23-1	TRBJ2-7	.	ASSHSGQGQRHEQY
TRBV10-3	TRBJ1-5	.	AISESIRGPQH
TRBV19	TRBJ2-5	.	ASRRLAGEETQY
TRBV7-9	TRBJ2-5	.	ASSLWPTGNGETQY
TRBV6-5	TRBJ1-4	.	ASSTRGQGGEKLF
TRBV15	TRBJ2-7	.	ATSRALAGGSYEQY
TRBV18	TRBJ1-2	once	ASSPPQGYGYT
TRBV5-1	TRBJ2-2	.	ASSRVGGELF
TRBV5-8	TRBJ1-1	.	ASSLAAGASLMNTEAF
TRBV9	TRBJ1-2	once	ASSEGTGVNYGYT
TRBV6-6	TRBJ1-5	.	ASSYYGNSNQPQH
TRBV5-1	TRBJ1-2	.	ASSLRGYGYT
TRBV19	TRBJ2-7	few	ASSISGQGTYEQY
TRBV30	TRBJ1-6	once	AWSVDSASLINSPLH
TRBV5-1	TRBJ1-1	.	ASSLTGSTEAF
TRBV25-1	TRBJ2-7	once	ASSDHQGSHEQY
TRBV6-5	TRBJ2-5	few	ASSREGRQETQY
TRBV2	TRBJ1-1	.	ASSEQGAGVNTEAF
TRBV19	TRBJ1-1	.	ASSSPHTTEAF
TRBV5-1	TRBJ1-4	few	ASSLARGISEKLF
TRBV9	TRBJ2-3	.	ASSVVGGSTDTQY
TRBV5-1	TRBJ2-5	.	ASSLGTSGRETQY
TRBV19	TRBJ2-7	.	ASSRAAAGENSYEQY
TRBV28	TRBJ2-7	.	ASSLWTSSYEQY
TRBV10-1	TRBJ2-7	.	ASLRSSHSYEQY
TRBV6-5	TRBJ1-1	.	ASRPGQMNTEAF
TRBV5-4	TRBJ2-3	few	ASSGPGRTTRTDTQY
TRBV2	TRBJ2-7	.	ASRPQGNYEQY
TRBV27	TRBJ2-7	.	ASSLRSPYEQY
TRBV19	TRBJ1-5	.	ASSASGYQPQH
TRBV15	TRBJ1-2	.	ATSRAGDYGYT
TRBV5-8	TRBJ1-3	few	ASSFPGTEGIRSGNTIY
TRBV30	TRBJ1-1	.	AWSGLPVPTEAF
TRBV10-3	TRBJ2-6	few	AIRESGVSGANVLT
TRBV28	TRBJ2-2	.	ASSSSGEANTGELF
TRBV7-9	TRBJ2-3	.	ASSPPEGAHTDTQY